These T cell receptor beta chains were read from a single sample in a study of CD8+ T cells in alopecia areata. Here immunoSEQ multiplex PCR was the method, and the copy in TCRdb shows in-frame clones only, minus some. The repertoire holds about 180,000 clones, with roughly 50% as singletons. Sample: CD4+ T cells sorted from blood, taken around week 55, from a patient treated with tofacitinib. The receptors shown here come from a human donor with alopecia areata. The CDR3 runs from the conserved cysteine through the conserved F or W. The D gene is left open where the match is weak. Clone size is not always given. Where it is, it says once, few, many or a class for expanded clones.

v_call: TRBV29-1
cdr3_length: 12
clone_size: few
d_call: -
j_call: TRBJ2-5
cdr3_nt: TGCAGCGTTGAAGAGGGGCGAGAGACCCAGTACTTC
cdr3_aa: CSVEEGRETQYF

v_call: TRBV5-1
cdr3_length: 14
clone_size: -
d_call: TRBD2
j_call: TRBJ2-1
cdr3_nt: TGCGCCAGCAGCTTAGCGGGGGGGCCAGATGAGCAGTTCTTC
cdr3_aa: CASSLAGGPDEQFF

v_call: TRBV27
cdr3_length: 13
clone_size: -
d_call: -
j_call: TRBJ1-4
cdr3_nt: TGTGCCAGCAGTACTCCCCCCTTGGAAAAACTGTTTTTT
cdr3_aa: CASSTPPLEKLFF

v_call: TRBV4-1
cdr3_length: 17
clone_size: few
d_call: -
j_call: TRBJ1-6
cdr3_nt: TGCGCCAGCAGACGAATCGGGGGGCCAGCTTATAATTCACCCCTCCACTTT
cdr3_aa: CASRRIGGPAYNSPLHF

v_call: TRBV7-6
cdr3_length: 14
clone_size: -
d_call: -
j_call: TRBJ1-1
cdr3_nt: TGTGCCAGCAGCCGAACACAGGGTTCCACTGAAGCTTTCTTT
cdr3_aa: CASSRTQGSTEAFF

v_call: TRBV5-1
cdr3_length: 14
clone_size: -
d_call: TRBD1
j_call: TRBJ2-1
cdr3_nt: TGCGCCAGCAGCAGGGACAGTTCCTACAATGAGCAGTTCTTC
cdr3_aa: CASSRDSSYNEQFF

v_call: TRBV6-5
cdr3_length: 15
clone_size: -
d_call: -
j_call: TRBJ1-1
cdr3_nt: TGTGCCAGCAGTTACGGTTACAGGAAGAACACTGAAGCTTTCTTT
cdr3_aa: CASSYGYRKNTEAFF

v_call: TRBV29-1
cdr3_length: 13
clone_size: -
d_call: -
j_call: TRBJ2-7
cdr3_nt: TGCAGCGTTGCGGAGGACAGAGAGTACGAGCAGTACTTC
cdr3_aa: CSVAEDREYEQYF

v_call: TRBV15
cdr3_length: 15
clone_size: -
d_call: -
j_call: TRBJ1-2
cdr3_nt: TGTGCCACCAGCAGAGATCAGGGGATCCTATATGGCTACACCTTC
cdr3_aa: CATSRDQGILYGYTF

v_call: TRBV29-1
cdr3_length: 11
clone_size: few
d_call: TRBD1
j_call: TRBJ2-7
cdr3_nt: TGCAGCGTTCAGCTCAGGGGGGAGCAGTACTTC
cdr3_aa: CSVQLRGEQYF

v_call: TRBV15
cdr3_length: 16
clone_size: -
d_call: -
j_call: TRBJ1-2
cdr3_nt: TGTGCCACCAGCAGAGGCTTTCAGGCAGGAAGATATGGCTACACCTTC
cdr3_aa: CATSRGFQAGRYGYTF

v_call: TRBV19
cdr3_length: 16
clone_size: few
d_call: -
j_call: TRBJ2-7
cdr3_nt: TGTGCCAGTAGTATAGATATCGCAGGATCGACCTACGAGCAGTACTTC
cdr3_aa: CASSIDIAGSTYEQYF

v_call: TRBV20-1
cdr3_length: 11
clone_size: few
d_call: -
j_call: TRBJ2-1
cdr3_nt: TGCGCCGGGACCCCTTTGGGTGAGCAGTTCTTC
cdr3_aa: CAGTPLGEQFF

v_call: TRBV4-1
cdr3_length: 16
clone_size: -
d_call: -
j_call: TRBJ1-6
cdr3_nt: TGCGCCAGCAGCTCCAGGGTAGATGTCGATAATTCACCCCTCCACTTT
cdr3_aa: CASSSRVDVDNSPLHF

v_call: TRBV29-1
cdr3_length: 10
clone_size: -
d_call: -
j_call: TRBJ2-1
cdr3_nt: TGCAGCGTTGAGAGCTATGAGCAGTTCTTC
cdr3_aa: CSVESYEQFF

v_call: TRBV5-1
cdr3_length: 16
clone_size: -
d_call: -
j_call: TRBJ2-5
cdr3_nt: TGCGCCAGCAGCTTGGTGGGAGGGGGGGACCAAGAGACCCAGTACTTC
cdr3_aa: CASSLVGGGDQETQYF

v_call: TRBV10-3
cdr3_length: 11
clone_size: -
d_call: -
j_call: TRBJ2-3
cdr3_nt: TGTGCCATCAGGGGGGACGATACGCAGTATTTT
cdr3_aa: CAIRGDDTQYF

v_call: TRBV7-9
cdr3_length: 14
clone_size: -
d_call: -
j_call: TRBJ1-5
cdr3_nt: TGTGCCAGCAGCTTAGGTGGGGTCAATCAGCCCCAGCATTTT
cdr3_aa: CASSLGGVNQPQHF

v_call: TRBV6-1
cdr3_length: 12
clone_size: few
d_call: -
j_call: TRBJ2-5
cdr3_nt: TGTGCCAGCAGGAGGATACAAGAGACCCAGTACTTC
cdr3_aa: CASRRIQETQYF

v_call: TRBV20-1
cdr3_length: 11
clone_size: -
d_call: -
j_call: TRBJ2-1
cdr3_nt: TGCAGTGCCGGTGGCTACAATGAGCAGTTCTTC
cdr3_aa: CSAGGYNEQFF

v_call: TRBV5-1
cdr3_length: 14
clone_size: once
d_call: TRBD1
j_call: TRBJ2-7
cdr3_nt: TGCGCCAGCAGCTTGGGGGACAGATCCTACGAGCAGTACTTC
cdr3_aa: CASSLGDRSYEQYF

v_call: TRBV2
cdr3_length: 18
clone_size: -
d_call: TRBD2
j_call: TRBJ2-1
cdr3_nt: TGTGCCAGCAGTGATGAAAGCGGGGGGTACAAAAGGGACAATGAGCAGTTCTTC
cdr3_aa: CASSDESGGYKRDNEQFF

v_call: TRBV18
cdr3_length: 14
clone_size: -
d_call: TRBD1
j_call: TRBJ1-4
cdr3_nt: TGTGCCAGCTCACAGGGGGCGTCTAATGAAAAACTGTTTTTT
cdr3_aa: CASSQGASNEKLFF

v_call: TRBV9
cdr3_length: 13
clone_size: -
d_call: -
j_call: TRBJ1-2
cdr3_nt: TGTGCCAGCAGTTCTACCGGATTAGGTGGCTACACCTTC
cdr3_aa: CASSSTGLGGYTF

v_call: TRBV19
cdr3_length: 14
clone_size: -
d_call: -
j_call: TRBJ1-6
cdr3_nt: TGTGCCAGTAGTATAGGAGTAGGAAATTCACCCCTCCACTTT
cdr3_aa: CASSIGVGNSPLHF

v_call: TRBV6-1
cdr3_length: 15
clone_size: -
d_call: -
j_call: TRBJ1-2
cdr3_nt: TGTGCCAGCAGTGATCATGGCAGGGCTAACTATGGCTACACCTTC
cdr3_aa: CASSDHGRANYGYTF

v_call: TRBV9
cdr3_length: 12
clone_size: -
d_call: -
j_call: TRBJ2-5
cdr3_nt: TGTGCCAGCAGCGTTGACCAAGAGACCCAGTACTTC
cdr3_aa: CASSVDQETQYF

v_call: TRBV5-4
cdr3_length: 13
clone_size: -
d_call: -
j_call: TRBJ1-1
cdr3_nt: TGTGCCAGCAGCTTCGGCGGAAACACTGAAGCTTTCTTT
cdr3_aa: CASSFGGNTEAFF

v_call: TRBV20-1
cdr3_length: 11
clone_size: -
d_call: -
j_call: TRBJ2-7
cdr3_nt: TGCAGTGCGTGGGGAACTCGTGAGCAGTACTTC
cdr3_aa: CSAWGTREQYF

v_call: TRBV29-1
cdr3_length: 14
clone_size: few
d_call: -
j_call: TRBJ1-1
cdr3_nt: TGCAGCGTTGAACGACAGGTAATGAACACTGAAGCTTTCTTT
cdr3_aa: CSVERQVMNTEAFF

v_call: TRBV4-1
cdr3_length: 12
clone_size: -
d_call: -
j_call: TRBJ2-2
cdr3_nt: TGTGCCAGCAGCCCTGGGAGCGGGGAGCTGTTTTTT
cdr3_aa: CASSPGSGELFF

v_call: TRBV29-1
cdr3_length: 13
clone_size: few
d_call: -
j_call: TRBJ2-3
cdr3_nt: TGCAGCGTTGTTTTCCAAGCCACAGATACGCAGTATTTT
cdr3_aa: CSVVFQATDTQYF

v_call: TRBV13
cdr3_length: 13
clone_size: -
d_call: -
j_call: TRBJ1-2
cdr3_nt: TGTGCCAGCAGCTTGAAGCCCGCCGGAGGCTACACCTTC
cdr3_aa: CASSLKPAGGYTF

v_call: TRBV27
cdr3_length: 13
clone_size: once
d_call: -
j_call: TRBJ2-5
cdr3_nt: TGTGCCAGCAGTTTCCTCAACCAAGAGACCCAGTACTTC
cdr3_aa: CASSFLNQETQYF

v_call: TRBV30
cdr3_length: 11
clone_size: -
d_call: -
j_call: TRBJ1-6
cdr3_nt: TGTGCATCCGGTGAGGGATCACCCCTCCACTTT
cdr3_aa: CASGEGSPLHF

v_call: TRBV5-1
cdr3_length: 16
clone_size: -
d_call: TRBD2
j_call: TRBJ2-3
cdr3_nt: TGCGCCAGCAGCCCCCTAGCGGGGGACCCCGCAGATACGCAGTATTTT
cdr3_aa: CASSPLAGDPADTQYF

v_call: TRBV30
cdr3_length: 14
clone_size: -
d_call: -
j_call: TRBJ2-7
cdr3_nt: TGTGCCTGGACCGCACCGGGCCTATCCTACGAGCAGTACTTC
cdr3_aa: CAWTAPGLSYEQYF

v_call: TRBV18
cdr3_length: 18
clone_size: few
d_call: -
j_call: TRBJ2-3
cdr3_nt: TGTGCCAGCTCACCACCCTTCCTTCTCGGGGGACACACAGATACGCAGTATTTT
cdr3_aa: CASSPPFLLGGHTDTQYF

v_call: TRBV29-1
cdr3_length: 19
clone_size: -
d_call: -
j_call: TRBJ2-5
cdr3_nt: TGCAGCGTTACCCGAGTAGGTAGGGATAGTCGGGACAACCAAGAGACCCAGTACTTC
cdr3_aa: CSVTRVGRDSRDNQETQYF

v_call: TRBV25-1
cdr3_length: 13
clone_size: -
d_call: -
j_call: TRBJ1-1
cdr3_nt: TGTGCCAGCAGTGTGACAATGAACACTGAAGCTTTCTTT
cdr3_aa: CASSVTMNTEAFF

v_call: TRBV5-1
cdr3_length: 13
clone_size: -
d_call: -
j_call: TRBJ2-3
cdr3_nt: TGCGCCAGCAGTCCCTTGGTTTCAGATACGCAGTATTTT
cdr3_aa: CASSPLVSDTQYF

v_call: TRBV27
cdr3_length: 14
clone_size: -
d_call: -
j_call: TRBJ1-2
cdr3_nt: TGTGCCAGCATGGGGTTGATGCAGCCTTATGGCTACACCTTC
cdr3_aa: CASMGLMQPYGYTF

v_call: TRBV11-2
cdr3_length: 15
clone_size: once
d_call: -
j_call: TRBJ1-1
cdr3_nt: TGTGCCAGCAGCTCGTCATCGATTGGTAGCACTGAAGCTTTCTTT
cdr3_aa: CASSSSSIGSTEAFF

v_call: TRBV30
cdr3_length: 13
clone_size: -
d_call: -
j_call: TRBJ2-3
cdr3_nt: TGTGCCTGGAGTTATCGCCCCACAGATACGCAGTATTTT
cdr3_aa: CAWSYRPTDTQYF

v_call: TRBV29-1
cdr3_length: 9
clone_size: -
d_call: -
j_call: TRBJ2-5
cdr3_nt: TGCAGCGTTGGGGAGACCCAGTACTTC
cdr3_aa: CSVGETQYF

v_call: TRBV2
cdr3_length: 12
clone_size: -
d_call: TRBD2
j_call: TRBJ2-5
cdr3_nt: TGTGCCAGCAGCCTCAGGGAGGGGACCCAGTACTTC
cdr3_aa: CASSLREGTQYF

v_call: TRBV4-2
cdr3_length: 14
clone_size: -
d_call: -
j_call: TRBJ1-1
cdr3_nt: TGTGCCAGCAGCCGATCGACAGCGAACACTGAAGCTTTCTTT
cdr3_aa: CASSRSTANTEAFF

v_call: TRBV6-1
cdr3_length: 14
clone_size: -
d_call: -
j_call: TRBJ1-6
cdr3_nt: TGTGCCAGTTCGGGACTTCCTTACAATTCACCCCTCCACTTT
cdr3_aa: CASSGLPYNSPLHF

v_call: TRBV5-4
cdr3_length: 15
clone_size: -
d_call: -
j_call: TRBJ1-1
cdr3_nt: TGTGCCAGCAGCAGAGATCGGGGGGCAGGGGTTGAAGCTTTCTTT
cdr3_aa: CASSRDRGAGVEAFF

v_call: TRBV4-2
cdr3_length: 13
clone_size: -
d_call: -
j_call: TRBJ1-1
cdr3_nt: TGTGCCAGCAGCCAAGAGAGTAACACTGAAGCTTTCTTT
cdr3_aa: CASSQESNTEAFF